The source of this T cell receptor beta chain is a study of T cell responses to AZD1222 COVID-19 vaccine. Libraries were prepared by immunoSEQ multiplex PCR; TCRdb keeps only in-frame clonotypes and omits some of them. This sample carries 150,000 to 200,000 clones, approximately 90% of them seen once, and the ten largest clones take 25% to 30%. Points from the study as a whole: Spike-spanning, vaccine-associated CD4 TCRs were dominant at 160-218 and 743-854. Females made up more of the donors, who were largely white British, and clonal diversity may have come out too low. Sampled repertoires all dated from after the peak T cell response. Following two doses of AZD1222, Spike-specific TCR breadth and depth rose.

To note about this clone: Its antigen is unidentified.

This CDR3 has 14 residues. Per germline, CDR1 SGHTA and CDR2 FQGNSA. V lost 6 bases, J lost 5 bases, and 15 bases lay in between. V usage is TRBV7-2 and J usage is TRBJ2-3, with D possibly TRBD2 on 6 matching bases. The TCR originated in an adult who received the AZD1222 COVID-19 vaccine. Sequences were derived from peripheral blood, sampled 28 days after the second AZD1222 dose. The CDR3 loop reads CASRSPAGGDTQYF. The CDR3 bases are TGTGCCAGCAGATCCCCCGCCGGGGGAGATACGCAGTATTTT.